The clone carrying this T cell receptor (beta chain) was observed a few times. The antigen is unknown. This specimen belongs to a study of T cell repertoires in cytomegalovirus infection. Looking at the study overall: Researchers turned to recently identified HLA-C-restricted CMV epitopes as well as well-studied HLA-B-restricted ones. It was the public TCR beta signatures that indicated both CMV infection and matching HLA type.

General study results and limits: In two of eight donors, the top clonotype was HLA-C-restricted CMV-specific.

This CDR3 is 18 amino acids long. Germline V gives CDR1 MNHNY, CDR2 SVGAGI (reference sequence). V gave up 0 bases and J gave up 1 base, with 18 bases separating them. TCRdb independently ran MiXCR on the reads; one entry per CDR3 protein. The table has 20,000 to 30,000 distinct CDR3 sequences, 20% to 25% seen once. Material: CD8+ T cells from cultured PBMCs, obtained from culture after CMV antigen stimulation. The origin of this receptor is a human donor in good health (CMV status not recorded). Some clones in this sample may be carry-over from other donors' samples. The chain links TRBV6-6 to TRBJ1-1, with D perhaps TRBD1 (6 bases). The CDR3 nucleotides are TGTGCCAGCAGTTACTCACGGGTTGGGGGGCAGAAGAACACTGAAGCTTTCTTT. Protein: CASSYSRVGGQKNTEAFF.